The sequence of this TCR beta chain was determined in a study of T cell responses to AZD1222 COVID-19 vaccine. CDR1 and CDR2 from the germline V gene are GTSNPN and SVGIG (reference sequence). With V trimmed by 2 bases and J by 0 bases, 12 bases remained unmatched. The CDR3 is 18 residues long. Using immunoSEQ multiplex PCR, the repertoire was profiled, and TCRdb retains in-frame clones only, with some absent. This repertoire shows fewer than 150,000 clones, approximately 90% found once; its top ten account for 9% to 9.5%. The rearrangement uses TRBV30 and TRBJ2-2, with 7 bases lining up with TRBD2. This material consisted of peripheral blood, taken 28 days after the second AZD1222 dose. This TCR derives from an adult who received the AZD1222 COVID-19 vaccine. CDR3 nucleotide sequence: TGTGCCTGGAGTTATCTCTTCGGGCGGGGGACGAACACCGGGGAGCTGTTTTTT. It yields the protein CAWSYLFGRGTNTGELFF.